These 14 T cell receptor beta chains came from one sample sequenced in a study of T cell repertoires in cytomegalovirus infection. TCRdb reprocessed the reads with MiXCR, giving one entry per CDR3 protein. The sample contains 250,000 or so distinct CDR3 sequences, approximately 15% of which appear only once. The sequencing input was CD8+ T cells from PBMCs. Receptors were obtained from a human donor in good health (CMV status not recorded). Some clones in this sample may be carry-over from other donors' samples.

This clonotype has a count of ten or more. The J gene is TRBJ1-5, the V gene TRBV6-2 or TRBV6-3; 10 nucleotides match TRBD1. Germline trimming cut 4 bases from V and 5 bases from J; bases unmatched to any gene: 5. This CDR3 contains 15 residues. Germline V gene data show CDR1 as MNHEY and CDR2 as SVGEGT. The DNA of the CDR3 is TGTGCCAGCAGTTTCGACAGGGGGCTCCATCAGCCCCAGCATTTT. Residues: CASSFDRGLHQPQHF.

This clonotype showed up just once. The chain is built from TRBV15 and TRBJ2-7, with D possibly being TRBD1 or TRBD2 (5 bases each). The ends were cut back, 0 bases at V and 3 bases at J, with 9 bases in the middle. CDR3 length equals 14 residues. CDR1 LNHNV and CDR2 YYDKDF come from the germline V gene (reference sequence). In DNA form, the CDR3 reads TGTGCCACCAGCAGAGATTTGGGGGTCTACGAGCAGTACTTC. Translating gives CATSRDLGVYEQYF.

This clonotype was counted ten times or more. The rearrangement joins TRBV7-9 to TRBJ1-1, with TRBD1 identical over 8 bases. Per the germline V gene, CDR1 is SEHNR and CDR2 is FQNEAQ (reference sequence). The V gene end was trimmed by 8 bases and the J gene end by 0 bases; junction bases not matched to a gene: 8. The CDR3 is 15 amino acids. CDR3 amino acids: CASPDRQGLNTEAFF. The CDR3 nucleotides read TGTGCCAGCCCAGATAGACAGGGGCTGAACACTGAAGCTTTCTTT.

This clonotype showed up many times. This chain links TRBV27 with TRBJ1-2; a weak D match, TRBD1 (6 bases). The CDR3 has 15 residues. V was trimmed by 4 bases and J by 2 bases, leaving 14 bases between them. The V gene's germline CDR1 is MNHEY and CDR2 SMNVEV (reference sequence). CDR3 sequence reads: CASSSNRAGNYGYTF. The CDR3 DNA sequence: TGTGCCAGCAGTTCAAACAGGGCAGGGAACTATGGCTACACCTTC.

This clonotype was seen ten or more times. This sequence joins TRBV7-9 and TRBJ1-1; D gene uncertain. The length of the CDR3 is 11 residues. From germline, CDR1 is SEHNR and CDR2 FQNEAQ (reference sequence). V was trimmed by 5 bases and J by 7 bases, leaving 8 bases between them. CDR3 sequence: CASSPGSEAFF. CDR3 nucleotides: TGTGCCAGCAGCCCGGGGAGTGAAGCTTTCTTT.

This rearrangement joins TRBV29-1 to TRBJ2-3; D could derive from TRBD1 or TRBD2 (6 bases each). Germline CDR1 and CDR2: SQVTM and ANQGSEA. V dropped 4 bases and J dropped 2 bases, with 13 bases sitting between them. The CDR3 has 14 residues. The CDR3 DNA reads as TGCAGCGTTGTCGAGCCGGGGGCCACAGATACGCAGTATTTT. It is translated as CSVVEPGATDTQYF.

This clonotype was seen ten or more times. The rearrangement uses TRBV6-2 or TRBV6-3 and TRBJ1-1, with TRBD1 matching over 8 bases. The V and J ends lost 2 bases and 1 base, in that order; junction bases with no gene match: 0. CDR3 length equals 14 residues. Germline CDR1 reads MNHEY; CDR2 reads SVGEGT. The CDR3 nucleotides read TGTGCCAGCAGTTACGGACAGGGGAACACTGAAGCTTTCTTT. Its translation: CASSYGQGNTEAFF.

This clonotype was counted many times. This sequence joins TRBV7-8 and TRBJ2-3; D ambiguous. CDR1 and CDR2 from the germline V gene are SGHVS and FQNEAQ. This CDR3 comprises 16 residues. The V gene lost 1 base and the J gene lost 0 bases, with 11 bases spanning the gap. Here the CDR3 DNA reads TGTGCCAGCAGCTTAGTTGCCAGGCCGAGCACAGATACGCAGTATTTT. It yields the protein CASSLVARPSTDTQYF.

V usage is TRBV6-5 and J usage is TRBJ2-7; tentative D call: TRBD2 (5 bases). The germline V gene encodes CDR1 MNHEY and CDR2 SVGAGI. The CDR3 runs 14 residues. V was clipped by 2 bases and J by 3 bases, with 11 bases between them. CDR3 loop: CASSYGGDYYEQYF. The CDR3 DNA sequence: TGTGCCAGCAGTTACGGCGGTGACTACTACGAGCAGTACTTC.

This clonotype was observed many times. This chain uses TRBV28 with TRBJ2-1; tentatively, D is TRBD1 (5 bases). CDR3 length: 15 residues. Germline V gives CDR1 MDHEN, CDR2 SYDVKM. V lost 5 bases and J lost 0, with 11 bases in between. CDR3 residues: CASSADRSSYNEQFF. The CDR3 region has the DNA TGTGCCAGCAGTGCAGACAGAAGCTCCTACAATGAGCAGTTCTTC. Filled out from reference TRBV28 and TRBJ2-1, the complete variable domain reads DVKVTQSSRYLVKRTGEKVFLECVQDMDHENMFWYRQDPGLGLRLIYFSYDVKMKEKGDIPEGYSVSREKKERFSLILESASTNQTSMYLCASSADRSSYNEQFFGPGTRLTVL.

This clonotype was seen a handful of times. In DNA, the CDR3 is TGTGCCAGTAGTATAACAGGCCGGCAGTATTTT. Translation: CASSITGRQYF. This rearrangement joins TRBV19 to TRBJ2-3; TRBD1 is a possible D gene (5 bases). Germline CDR1 LNHDA, CDR2 SQIVND (reference sequence). V lost 2 bases and J 11 bases, leaving 8 bases between the germline ends. This CDR3 is built from 11 residues.

A few counts support this clonotype. The chain has TRBV28 and TRBJ2-3, with 7 bases lining up with TRBD1. CDR1 and CDR2 from the germline V gene are MDHEN and SYDVKM. CDR3 length: 16 residues. V lost 5 bases to trimming and J lost 2 bases; unmatched junction nucleotides: 10. CDR3 coding DNA: TGTGCCAGCAGTCTACCGGGACAGCCTTTCACAGATACGCAGTATTTT. Translating it yields CASSLPGQPFTDTQYF.

This chain uses TRBV19 with TRBJ2-2, with D uncertain. CDR1 and CDR2 from the germline V gene are LNHDA and SQIVND (reference sequence). V gave up 5 bases and J gave up 6 bases, with 10 bases separating them. This CDR3 is 13 amino acids long. The CDR3 protein is CASSAGLAGELFF. The CDR3 DNA sequence: TGTGCCAGTAGTGCCGGGTTGGCCGGGGAGCTGTTTTTT.

J is TRBJ2-1 and V is TRBV20-1; D is perhaps TRBD1 or TRBD2 (6 bases each). The V end was cut by 6 bases, the J end by 3 bases, with 24 bases between. Germline lookup yields CDR1 DFQATT and CDR2 SNEGSKA (reference sequence). CDR3 size: 17 residues. The chain's CDR3 is CSAPLGGPEKNYNEQFF. As DNA, the CDR3 is TGCAGTGCCCCCTTAGGGGGGCCCGAAAAAAACTACAATGAGCAGTTCTTC.